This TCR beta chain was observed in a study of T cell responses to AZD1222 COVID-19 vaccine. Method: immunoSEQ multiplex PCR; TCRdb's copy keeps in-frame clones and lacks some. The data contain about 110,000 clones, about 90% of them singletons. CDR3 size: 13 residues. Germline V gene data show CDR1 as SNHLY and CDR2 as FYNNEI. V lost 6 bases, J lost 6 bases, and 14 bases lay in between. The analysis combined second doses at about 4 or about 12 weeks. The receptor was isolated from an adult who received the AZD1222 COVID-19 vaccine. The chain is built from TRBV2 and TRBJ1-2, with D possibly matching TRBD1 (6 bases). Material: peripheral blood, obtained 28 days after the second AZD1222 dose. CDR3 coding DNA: TGTGCCAGCAGACGATGGACAGCTGATGGCTACACCTTC. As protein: CASRRWTADGYTF.